These 20 T cell receptor beta chains came from one sample sequenced in a study of T cell responses to AZD1222 COVID-19 vaccine. Only in-frame clones appear in the TCRdb table, and some are missing; sequencing was by immunoSEQ multiplex PCR. The repertoire holds around 200,000 clones, with 88% as singletons. This sample comprised peripheral blood, obtained on day 0 of AZD1222 vaccination. The source is an adult in good health.

The chain carries TRBV4-1 and TRBJ1-6; no clear D. This CDR3 contains 15 residues. Germline CDR1 is MGHRA and CDR2 is YSYEKL. With 4 bases removed from V and 9 bases from J, the gap between germline ends came to 16 bases. DNA for the CDR3: TGCGCCAGCAGCCTTCGACCGGAGTCGATTTCACCCCTCCACTTT. Translation: CASSLRPESISPLHF.

This clone was counted only a few times. The chain combines TRBV9 with TRBJ1-2; D is unclear. This CDR3 comprises 15 residues. The V gene's germline CDR1 is SGDLS and CDR2 YYNGEE. Trimming shortened V by 0 bases and J by 4 bases, and 13 bases separated the two germline ends. The CDR3 here is CASSVGTEVGYGYTF. DNA for the CDR3: TGTGCCAGCAGCGTAGGAACGGAGGTGGGCTATGGCTACACCTTC.

V and J are TRBV18 and TRBJ2-3, with 7 nucleotides matching TRBD1. The V gene's germline CDR1 is KGHSH and CDR2 LQKENI. The CDR3 loop spans 16 amino acids. V lost 3 bases and J lost 4; bases outside the gene matches: 10. The CDR3 protein is CASSPLTGKGPDTQYF. CDR3 coding DNA: TGTGCCAGCTCACCCCTGACAGGGAAGGGGCCAGATACGCAGTATTTT.

V and J are TRBV5-4 and TRBJ2-1; 9 nucleotides agree with TRBD1. The CDR3 extends over 16 amino acids. J was trimmed by 2 bases and V by 0 bases; bases with no gene match: 3. Germline lookup yields CDR1 SGHNT and CDR2 YYREEE (reference sequence). The CDR3 DNA is TGTGCCAGCAGCTTGGGGGGGACAGGGACCTACAATGAGCAGTTCTTC. Translation: CASSLGGTGTYNEQFF.

This clone appeared a single time. The genes are TRBV28 and TRBJ1-4; 7 positions agree with TRBD1. J gave up 8 bases and V 8 bases, and 11 bases lay outside the gene matches. The germline gives CDR1 MDHEN, CDR2 SYDVKM. This CDR3 spans 14 amino acids. This CDR3 reads CASEGQLGGEKLFF. The CDR3 bases are TGTGCCAGCGAGGGACAGCTTGGGGGGGAAAAACTGTTTTTT.

The chain links TRBV6-4 to TRBJ2-2, with 7 bases aligning to TRBD1. Germline V CDR1 and CDR2: MRHNA, SNTAGT. The CDR3 has 18 residues. The J segment lost 4 bases and the V segment lost 5 bases, leaving 16 bases of the junction unmatched. This CDR3 reads CASSLDTSLQGPTGELFF. The CDR3 nucleotides are TGTGCCAGCAGTTTAGACACCTCGTTACAGGGGCCCACCGGGGAGCTGTTTTTT.

The chain uses TRBV27 and TRBJ2-1, with TRBD2 matching over 14 bases. The CDR3 runs to 15 residues. The V gene's germline CDR1 is MNHEY and CDR2 SMNVEV (reference sequence). After removal of 5 bases from V and 8 bases from J, the junction contained 5 bases not matched to a gene. DNA for the CDR3: TGTGCCAGCAGTACAGGGACTAGCGGGGGTGATGAGCAGTTCTTC. Residues: CASSTGTSGGDEQFF.

The chain employs TRBV5-4 and TRBJ1-1; D possibly corresponds to TRBD1 (5 bases). The V end lost 0 bases, the J end lost 4 bases, and 19 bases lay between the germline ends. This CDR3 is built from 17 residues. Germline lookup yields CDR1 SGHNT and CDR2 YYREEE (reference sequence). The chain's CDR3 is CASSLGGGVGAGTEAFF. The CDR3 nucleotides read TGTGCCAGCAGCTTGGGGGGCGGGGTTGGGGCCGGCACTGAAGCTTTCTTT.

The genes are TRBV5-1 and TRBJ1-2; D perhaps matches TRBD1 (6 bases). Trimming pared 3 bases from V and 0 bases from J, leaving 9 bases between. The CDR3 has 14 amino acids. In germline, CDR1 is SGHRS, CDR2 YFSETQ. The CDR3 coding sequence is TGCGCCAGCAGCTCCGGGACACCTAACTATGGCTACACCTTC. Residues: CASSSGTPNYGYTF.

Comment on this clone: Other nucleotide sequences in the sample specify the same CDR3. The chain carries TRBV7-3 and TRBJ1-3; 9 positions agree with TRBD1. Germline V gene data show CDR1 as SGHTA and CDR2 as FQGTGA. With 5 bases clipped from V and 2 bases from J, the junction kept 4 bases outside the gene matches. The CDR3 covers 15 residues. Here the CDR3 DNA reads TGTGCCAGCAGCCCTGGGACAGGGACTGGAAACACCATATATTTT. It encodes CASSPGTGTGNTIYF.

The chain carries TRBV4-3 and TRBJ1-2, with D unresolved. Germline CDR1 and CDR2: LGHNA and YSLEER. V lost 1 base to trimming and J lost 0 bases, with 9 bases between them. This CDR3 is built from 15 residues. DNA for the CDR3: TGCGCCAGCAGCCAAGGAGTGGCAGCTAACTATGGCTACACCTTC. Its protein is CASSQGVAANYGYTF.

The chain has TRBV15 and TRBJ1-4; D ambiguous. With 1 base removed from V and 4 bases from J, the gap between germline ends came to 7 bases. The CDR3 sequence is 14 residues long. Germline-derived CDR1 and CDR2 are LNHNV and YYDKDF (reference sequence). CDR3 bases: TGTGCCACCAGCAGAGTTGGAAGTAATGAAAAACTGTTTTTT. This codes for CATSRVGSNEKLFF.

The chain combines TRBV6-6 with TRBJ1-2; no firm D call. Per germline, CDR1 MNHNY and CDR2 SVGAGI (reference sequence). The V gene lost 7 bases and the J gene lost 7 bases, with 13 bases spanning the gap. The CDR3 has 12 amino acids. CDR3 region: CASTLSGSGYTF. The DNA for the CDR3 is TGTGCCAGCACCCTTTCGGGTAGTGGCTACACCTTC.

The chain joins TRBV10-3 to TRBJ1-1; D is uncertain. The germline V gene has CDR1 ENHRY and CDR2 SYGVKD. CDR3 length: 13 residues. The V gene lost 4 bases and the J gene lost 0 bases, with 6 bases spanning the gap. The CDR3 sequence: CAISVTMNTEAFF. In DNA, the CDR3 is TGTGCCATCAGTGTGACTATGAACACTGAAGCTTTCTTT.

The CDR3 spells CASSALRQGARADTQYF. The CDR3 region has the DNA TGCGCCAGCAGCGCTCTACGACAGGGGGCGCGTGCAGATACGCAGTATTTT. The chain joins TRBV5-1 to TRBJ2-3; TRBD1 agrees at 10 bases. Germline CDR1 SGHRS, CDR2 YFSETQ. CDR3 length equals 17 residues. V lost 4 bases and J lost 4; bases outside the gene matches: 12.

The CDR3 region has the DNA TGTGCCAGCAGAGGACTAGCGGGGGCTTCCGAGAATGAGCAGTTCTTC. Its protein is CASRGLAGASENEQFF. The chain recombines TRBV11-2 with TRBJ2-1; TRBD2 matches 13 bases. Trimming removed 6 bases from V and 7 bases from J; junction bases left unmatched: 9. The CDR3 is made up of 16 amino acids. The V gene's germline CDR1 is SGHAT and CDR2 FQNNGV.

The chain employs TRBV11-1 and TRBJ2-2, with unresolved D. CDR1 is SGHAT, CDR2 FQDESV, per germline (reference sequence). The CDR3 has 12 residues. Trimming cost V 2 bases and J 7 bases, with 5 bases left between them. The CDR3 sequence: CASSLRGGELFF. The CDR3 nucleotides read TGTGCCAGCAGCTTAAGAGGCGGGGAGCTGTTTTTT.

V and J are TRBV27 and TRBJ1-6; maybe TRBD1 (6 bases). The length of the CDR3 is 17 residues. Trimming removed 3 bases from V and 6 bases from J, with 18 bases in between. CDR1 is MNHEY and CDR2 is SMNVEV in the germline V gene (reference sequence). CDR3 loop: CASSFKLKKDSNSPLHF. DNA for the CDR3: TGTGCCAGCAGTTTTAAACTGAAGAAGGACAGTAATTCACCCCTCCACTTT.

V is TRBV5-1 and J is TRBJ2-1; D unclear. CDR1 is SGHRS and CDR2 is YFSETQ in the germline V gene. V lost 5 bases, J lost 12 bases, and 21 bases lay in between. The CDR3 is made up of 14 amino acids. The CDR3 here is CASSLLSSSIVQFF. The CDR3 DNA reads as TGCGCCAGCAGTCTTCTCTCATCATCAATTGTGCAGTTCTTC.

CDR3 protein: CASSQEVGYGYTF. CDR3 bases: TGTGCCAGCAGCCAAGAAGTTGGCTATGGCTACACCTTC. The chain combines TRBV3-1 (or the pseudogene TRBV3-2) with TRBJ1-2; D not certain. The CDR3 has 13 residues. V lost 0 bases and J 4 bases, leaving 6 bases between the germline ends. The germline V gene encodes CDR1 LGHDT and CDR2 YNNKEL (reference sequence).